Many counts were recorded for the clone carrying this T cell receptor beta chain. What it recognizes is unknown. As the method for making TCR beta libraries, quantitative 5'-RACE with molecular barcodes was used. TCRdb redid the calling of the 5' RACE reads with MiXCR, one entry per CDR3 protein. This table holds about 240,000 distinct CDR3 sequences, less than 10% found once. The sample comes from a study of CD8 T cells in ankylosing spondylitis. The CDR3 spans 11 residues. The V end lost 5 bases, the J end lost 2 bases, and 4 bases lay between the germline ends. General study findings and limits: In ankylosing spondylitis patients, matched synovial fluid reportedly showed significant enrichment of disease-linked clones. Several of the motif variants were reported before in synovial fluid and blood from reactive arthritis.

V is TRBV12-3 or TRBV12-4 and J is TRBJ2-7, with D uncertain. The sequenced material came from blood, either unsorted or a sorted T cell fraction (not recorded which). The receptor comes from a male donor with ankylosing spondylitis or in good health (not recorded which). The CDR3 spells CASSGTYEQYF. CDR3 bases: TGTGCCAGCAGTGGAACCTACGAGCAGTACTTC.